This note documents a single TCR beta chain sequence. No antigen is known for it. This sample was included in a study of cytomegalovirus exposure and HLA in healthy donors. Study-level information: The approximately 110 validation repertoires used a platform that matched the one used for the approximately 610 first-cohort repertoires, as a later analysis reported.

Separate from the 666-subject first cohort, the roughly 120-subject validation cohort was the one that the donors belonged to. Generated by immunoSEQ multiplex PCR, the TCRdb table keeps only in-frame clones and is missing some. The sample consists of over 200,000 clones, around 87% of them appearing once. Study-wide points: Some public TCRs appeared in many individuals, while most sequences were rare.

CDR1 and CDR2 (germline): SGDLS, YYNGEE. CDR3 size: 16 residues. Trimming cost V 3 bases and J 2 bases; bases outside gene matches: 8. The genes are TRBV9 and TRBJ2-3; 8 bases match TRBD1. The sequencing input was PBMCs. This clonotype was sampled from a woman in her late teens or twenties in good health and CMV-seronegative. The CDR3 DNA is TGTGCCAGCAGCGATAGACAGGGGCTAAACACAGATACGCAGTATTTT. Its translation: CASSDRQGLNTDTQYF.